This T cell receptor (beta chain) is drawn from a study of blood T cells in healthy people across ages. General observations from the study: Across samples, TCR beta diversity tracked strongly with naive T cell percentage.

Germline V gene sequence: CDR1 SGHTA, CDR2 FQGNSA. The ends were cut back, 4 bases at V and 1 base at J, with 5 bases in the middle. The CDR3 has 14 residues. Sample-barcoded 5' priming and a J-beta primer mix drove a second PCR of 7 to 11 cycles. Every cDNA molecule bore a tag from a template-switch adaptor containing 12 random nucleotides. Sequencing recovered at least 3 million CDR3-containing paired-end reads from each sample. TCRdb passed the 5' RACE reads through MiXCR, listing each CDR3 protein once. The sample has 1,800,000 or so distinct CDR3 sequences; about two fifths are singletons. To note about this clonotype: No antigen is known for it. A single base separates this from a much larger clone, so it may be a read error.

Each of the donors had approximately 10 milliliters of peripheral blood drawn into EDTA-treated Vacutainer tubes. The sequence derives from a human donor in good health. The chain is built from TRBV7-2 and TRBJ2-6, with no clear D. Sequencing used blood. The CDR3 coding sequence is TGTGCCAGCAGCTGGCAATCTGGGGCCAACGTCCTGACTTTC. It is translated as CASSWQSGANVLTF.